Described below is a single T cell receptor beta chain sequence and its context. This clonotype has only a few counts. Its cognate antigen has yet to be identified. Base-call qualities are not available, and no considerably larger clone is one nucleotide away. This sample's treatment or condition label indicates: live attenuated yellow fever vaccine strain. A standard Ficoll-Paque protocol was used to isolate PBMCs from peripheral blood. CD4 and CD8 T-cell fractions were isolated with Dynabeads CD4 and CD8 positive selection kits. TriZol was used to extract RNA from bulk PBMCs, from CD4 and CD8 fractions, and from dextramer-positive and dextramer-negative fractions. The sample is drawn from a study of T cells after yellow fever vaccination (dated by TCRdb to about 2019). General notes on the study: Libraries from fractions with low cell numbers were prepared with the SMART-Seq v4 Ultra Low Input RNA kit. To follow T-cell clones before and after primary and booster YFV17D yellow fever vaccination, bulk TCR alpha and beta repertoires were sequenced over time. Blood samples were taken at several timepoints before and after primary and secondary immunization, and bulk PBMC replicates and cell subsets were isolated. Two healthy male donors, one aged 18 to 30 and one aged 30 to 40 years, made up the cohort.

Sequencing was carried out with an Illumina NovaSeq 6000. TCR cDNA was made using 5'RACE template switching, a step that added a universal primer site and unique molecular identifiers. cDNA synthesis was primed from both the TCR alpha and TCR beta constant segments. Library amplification used two PCR steps, and the second PCR step added sample barcodes and sequencing adapters. Sequencing of libraries was done on Illumina HiSeq 2500 (2x100 bp) or NovaSeq (2x150 bp). The authors' pipeline ran thus. MIGEC was used to demultiplex reads and collapse the reads into UMI consensus sequences, and MiXCR was used for V(D)J alignment. Clonotypes responding to the vaccine were identified with edgeR on replicate PBMC samples, with the criteria of FDR below 0.01 and a log2 fold change above 5 up to day 15. Bulk clonotypes were assigned CD4 or CD8 identity according to which sequenced CD4 or CD8 repertoire held them at higher abundance. TCRdb reanalyzed the raw reads on its own, using fastp at Q25 for trimming and MiXCR for clone calling, and kept in-frame beta chains. A single entry per CDR3 protein holds the most common genes and DNA from its merged rows. TCRdb, not the original authors, processed these V and J calls. The sample table shows about 220,000 distinct CDR3 sequences, and 3% to 3.5% are seen once. 2.5% to 3.5% of the sample goes to the ten largest clones.

The CDR3 contains 15 residues, cysteine and phenylalanine counted. Just the 45-base CDR3 DNA is kept, in frame starting at base 1. The germline V gene specifies SGHRS as CDR1 and YFSETQ as CDR2. Trimming removed 2 bases from V and 6 bases from J; the gene matches leave 6 bases unexplained. The investigation overall reported the following: Compared with the primary T-cell response, the secondary T-cell response was faster but weaker, reaching its peak on day 5 rather than on day 15. A small fraction of clonotypes appeared in both the CD4 and CD8 compartments, likely as a result of convergent recombination. The study included only a couple of donors, which limits how far the findings can be generalized. Most clones expanded after primary vaccination (almost 98% of CD4 and about 85% of CD8) were re-detected after the booster, suggesting that broad memory maintenance occurred. FACS-sorted repertoires could contain abundant contaminating clonotypes from the bulk population, so computational filtering was required.

This chain is built from TRBV5-1 and TRBJ2-3, and 10 bases in between align with TRBD2. The source was CD4+ T cells sorted from PBMCs, collected 10 days after the yellow fever booster vaccination. The sequence came from a man between 18 and 35 years old who received the YFV17D yellow fever vaccine. The bases are TGCGCCAGCAGCTTCCCTAGCGGGGGAGGGGATACGCAGTATTTT. The resulting protein is CASSFPSGGGDTQYF.